One sample yielded the 32 T cell receptor beta chains listed below, sequenced in a study of blood T cell repertoires in COVID-19. Repertoires were generated with immunoSEQ multiplex PCR, while TCRdb's copy carries only in-frame clones and drops some. The table records 130,000 to 150,000 clones, about 85% of them present only once. The sample was peripheral blood. These TCRs come from a human donor in a cohort sampled during active COVID-19.

This clone was found a few times. The chain links TRBV19 to TRBJ1-1; 9 bases are a match to TRBD1. The V gene's germline CDR1 is LNHDA and CDR2 SQIVND (reference sequence). Trimming removed 6 bases from V and 6 bases from J; junction bases left unmatched: 8. This CDR3 is 14 amino acids long. The chain's CDR3 is CASRGTGSGAEAFF. The CDR3 nucleotides read TGTGCCAGTAGGGGGACAGGGTCAGGCGCTGAAGCTTTCTTT.

The genes are TRBV7-2 and TRBJ1-5; D gene unclear. V shed 1 base and J shed 9 bases, with 13 bases lying between them. This CDR3 is 14 amino acids long. Germline CDR1 reads SGHTA; CDR2 reads FQGNSA. CDR3 in amino acids: CASSLGRSASPQHF. In DNA, the CDR3 is TGTGCCAGCAGCTTAGGGCGGTCCGCGTCGCCCCAGCATTTT.

J is TRBJ2-1 and V is TRBV5-4; 7 bases agree with TRBD2. J gave up 6 bases and V 5 bases, and 8 bases lay outside the gene matches. This CDR3 contains 14 residues. From germline, CDR1 is SGHNT and CDR2 YYREEE (reference sequence). The CDR3 DNA reads TGTGCCAGCAGATCCGGGACTACCCTCAATGAGCAGTTCTTC. This translates into CASRSGTTLNEQFF.

This clone was observed once. The chain joins TRBV5-1 to TRBJ2-1; TRBD2 aligns across 7 bases. Unmatched junction bases numbered 5, after V lost 4 bases and J lost 7 bases. The germline V gene encodes CDR1 SGHRS and CDR2 YFSETQ. This CDR3 contains 13 residues. In nucleotides, the CDR3 is TGCGCCAGCAGCCCCCAGGGAGGGAATGAGCAGTTCTTC. This translates into CASSPQGGNEQFF.

This chain links TRBV5-6 with TRBJ1-2; tentative D call: TRBD1 (6 bases). The germline CDR1 and CDR2 sequences are SGHDT and YYEEEE. Between the trimmed V and J ends, which lost 2 bases and 4 bases, there was a span of 9 bases. The CDR3 runs 13 residues. The CDR3 DNA sequence: TGTGCCAGCAGCTTCGACAGGCCCTATGGCTACACCTTC. It encodes CASSFDRPYGYTF.

The chain is built from TRBV2 and TRBJ2-7, with TRBD2 identical over 13 bases. Trimming cost V 6 bases and J 2 bases; bases outside gene matches: 4. Germline V gene lookup returns CDR1 SNHLY and CDR2 FYNNEI. This CDR3 spans 15 amino acids. CDR3 residues: CASRETSGGAYEQYF. For the CDR3, the DNA is TGTGCCAGCAGGGAAACTAGCGGGGGGGCCTACGAGCAGTACTTC.

The chain joins TRBV19 to TRBJ1-4, with 7 bases identical to TRBD1. This CDR3 contains 16 residues. CDR1 is LNHDA and CDR2 is SQIVND in the germline V gene (reference sequence). V lost 3 bases, J lost 1 base, and 5 bases stayed unmatched. The CDR3 loop reads CASSMSAGGTNEKLFF. Written as DNA, the CDR3 is TGTGCCAGTAGTATGTCCGCAGGGGGAACTAATGAAAAACTGTTTTTT.

This clone showed up just once. The genes are TRBV5-4 and TRBJ1-2; D is undetermined. Germline assignment: CDR1 SGHNT and CDR2 YYREEE (reference sequence). Trimming removed 0 bases from V and 4 bases from J, with 10 bases in between. The length of the CDR3 is 14 residues. The CDR3 reads CASSLDLVSYGYTF. The DNA of the CDR3 is TGTGCCAGCAGCTTGGATCTAGTCTCCTATGGCTACACCTTC.

This sequence joins TRBV18 and TRBJ1-2; D possibly corresponds to TRBD1 (5 bases). Deletions cut 1 base from V and 3 bases from J, with 12 bases between. This CDR3 is built from 15 residues. Germline-derived CDR1 and CDR2 are KGHSH and LQKENI. CDR3 loop: CASSPRKGPDYGYTF. The CDR3 coding sequence is TGTGCCAGCTCACCACGGAAGGGGCCTGACTATGGCTACACCTTC.

This clone showed up just a few times. The same CDR3 can be traced to other DNA sequences in this sample. This rearrangement joins TRBV19 to TRBJ1-5; 8 positions agree with TRBD1. The CDR3 consists of 12 residues. Germline CDR1 and CDR2: LNHDA and SQIVND (reference sequence). The V and J ends lost 10 bases and 4 bases, in that order; junction bases with no gene match: 3. This CDR3 is CATRQGNQPQHF. In DNA, the CDR3 is TGTGCCACTCGACAGGGGAATCAGCCCCAGCATTTT.

The chain joins TRBV12-3 or TRBV12-4 to TRBJ2-2; D might be TRBD1 (5 bases). The V end lost 8 bases, the J end lost 7 bases, and 14 bases lay between the germline ends. The CDR3 covers 13 residues. This CDR3 is CASGPLGVGELFF. The CDR3 DNA follows: TGTGCCAGCGGCCCCCTAGGGGTCGGGGAGCTGTTTTTT.

This clone appeared a single time. The chain couples TRBV19 to TRBJ2-1; no clear D. This CDR3 spans 15 amino acids. The V end lost 6 bases, the J end lost 10 bases, and 22 bases lay between the germline ends. CDR1 is LNHDA, CDR2 SQIVND, per germline (reference sequence). CDR3: CASSPPGRGTPEQFF. CDR3 coding DNA: TGTGCCAGTAGCCCACCGGGTCGTGGAACCCCCGAGCAGTTCTTC.

The chain is built from TRBV28 and TRBJ2-7, with TRBD2 as a possible D gene (5 bases). CDR3 length: 11 residues. Trimming removed 10 bases at V and 0 bases at J, with 7 bases between. The germline V gene has CDR1 MDHEN and CDR2 SYDVKM. CDR3 protein: CATRDSYEQYF. The CDR3 DNA reads as TGTGCCACCCGGGACTCCTACGAGCAGTACTTC.

V usage is TRBV7-2 and J usage is TRBJ1-1; D is uncertain. The germline gives CDR1 SGHTA, CDR2 FQGNSA. The V gene lost 1 base and the J gene lost 4 bases, with 10 bases spanning the gap. The CDR3 is made up of 14 amino acids. CDR3 sequence (DNA): TGTGCCAGCAGCTTAGTATTGGGCCGCACTGAAGCTTTCTTT. Protein: CASSLVLGRTEAFF.

The gene calls are TRBV28 and TRBJ1-2, with a possible D match to TRBD1 (5 bases). Germline V gene sequence: CDR1 MDHEN, CDR2 SYDVKM. The CDR3 sequence is 14 residues long. V was pared by 5 bases and J by 5 bases, with 15 bases between. The CDR3 loop is CASSPPRGRYGYTF. CDR3 coding DNA: TGTGCCAGCAGTCCGCCAAGGGGCAGGTATGGCTACACCTTC.

The J gene is TRBJ1-5, the V gene TRBV7-2; no clear D gene. The V gene's germline CDR1 is SGHTA and CDR2 FQGNSA. The ends were cut back, 1 base at V and 0 bases at J, with 10 bases in the middle. The CDR3 sequence is 16 residues long. CDR3 sequence: CASSLEGSYSNQPQHF. The CDR3 nucleotides are TGTGCCAGCAGCTTAGAAGGGAGTTATAGCAATCAGCCCCAGCATTTT.

The V gene is TRBV5-1, the J gene TRBJ2-5, with TRBD1 matching 10 bases. The CDR3 runs to 16 residues. Germline CDR1 reads SGHRS; CDR2 reads YFSETQ. Trimming at V came to 3 bases and at J to 0 bases, leaving 5 bases not matched to a gene. The CDR3 loop reads CASSSSTGGYQETQYF. For the CDR3, the DNA is TGCGCCAGCAGCTCCTCGACAGGGGGCTACCAAGAGACCCAGTACTTC.

The rearrangement uses TRBV5-4 and TRBJ2-7; 9 positions match TRBD1. Germline CDR1 and CDR2: SGHNT and YYREEE (reference sequence). The CDR3 loop spans 15 amino acids. V lost 4 bases to trimming and J lost 2 bases; unmatched junction nucleotides: 7. As DNA, the CDR3 is TGTGCCAGCAGCCCCCCGGGACAGGGCCCCTACGAGCAGTACTTC. Translating gives CASSPPGQGPYEQYF.

Only one count was recorded for this clone. This chain uses TRBV2 with TRBJ2-7; D is possibly TRBD2 (5 bases). From germline, CDR1 is SNHLY and CDR2 FYNNEI. Trimming left V 8 bases short and J 2 bases short, with 10 bases between. The CDR3 runs to 12 residues. The CDR3 spells CASRGEPYEQYF. For the CDR3, the DNA is TGTGCCAGCCGGGGTGAGCCCTACGAGCAGTACTTC.

CDR3 in amino acids: CASSSGGVYTDTQYF. Written as DNA, the CDR3 is TGTGCCAGCAGCTCGGGGGGGGTCTACACAGATACGCAGTATTTT. The chain combines TRBV11-2 with TRBJ2-3; 8 bases are a match to TRBD2. CDR3 size: 15 residues. The trim removed 4 bases at V and 2 bases at J, leaving 5 bases unmatched. Germline CDR1 reads SGHAT; CDR2 reads FQNNGV.

This clone has just one count. The J gene is TRBJ1-2, the V gene TRBV28, with a weak D call TRBD1 (5 bases). Germline CDR1 and CDR2: MDHEN and SYDVKM. The germline V and J ends were trimmed by 5 bases and 6 bases, with 16 bases remaining between them. This CDR3 has 14 amino acids. CDR3 amino acids: CASSGTGDGNGYTF. In nucleotides, the CDR3 is TGTGCCAGCAGTGGGACGGGGGACGGGAATGGCTACACCTTC.

The V and J genes are TRBV5-1 and TRBJ1-2, with a possible D match to TRBD1 (6 bases). Between the trimmed V and J ends, which lost 0 bases and 7 bases, there was a span of 16 bases. Germline V gives CDR1 SGHRS, CDR2 YFSETQ. There are 15 residues in the CDR3. CDR3 sequence: CASSLAFGGLSGYTF. CDR3 in DNA: TGCGCCAGCAGCTTGGCCTTCGGGGGGCTAAGTGGCTACACCTTC.

The V and J genes are TRBV5-1 and TRBJ2-1, with D perhaps TRBD2 (6 bases). The V gene lost 1 base and the J gene lost 0 bases, with 14 bases spanning the gap. CDR1 and CDR2 (germline): SGHRS, YFSETQ. The CDR3 is made up of 17 amino acids. CDR3 loop: CASSLWGGASSYNEQFF. CDR3 coding DNA: TGCGCCAGCAGCTTGTGGGGCGGGGCAAGCTCCTACAATGAGCAGTTCTTC. The full variable domain, rest sourced from reference TRBV5-1 and TRBJ2-1, is KAGVTQTPRYLIKTRGQQVTLSCSPISGHRSVSWYQQTPGQGLQFLFEYFSETQRNKGNFPGRFSGRQFSNSRSEMNVSTLELGDSALYLCASSLWGGASSYNEQFFGPGTRLTVL.

Of note for this clone: One junction end disagrees with the germline gene, perhaps due to a read error. The V call is TRBV6-5, the J call TRBJ2-1, with 8 positions matching TRBD2. This CDR3 region has 13 residues. Germline loops: CDR1 MNHEY, CDR2 SVGAGI. This chain's CDR3 is CASTYGGAGRQFF. The CDR3 bases are TGTGCCAGCACTTACGGGGGGGCCGGGAGGCAGTTCTTC.

This clone came up a few times. The chain combines TRBV28 with TRBJ2-1; 10 positions agree with TRBD2. V shed 5 bases and J 9 bases; nucleotides not matched to a gene: 13. Looked up from germline, CDR1 is MDHEN and CDR2 is SYDVKM. CDR3 length: 16 amino acids. DNA for the CDR3: TGTGCCAGCAGTCCTATCCAGCGGGGGGGCCGTGGTGAGCAGTTCTTC. Translating it yields CASSPIQRGGRGEQFF.

The rearrangement joins TRBV27 to TRBJ2-1; unclear D gene. The CDR3 extends over 17 amino acids. From germline, CDR1 is MNHEY and CDR2 SMNVEV (reference sequence). The V end was cut by 3 bases, the J end by 0 bases, with 15 bases between. As DNA, the CDR3 is TGTGCCAGCAGTTTTCGGTTAGGCGGCAGCTCCTACAATGAGCAGTTCTTC. Its protein product is CASSFRLGGSSYNEQFF.

The chain recombines TRBV24-1 with TRBJ1-2, with D perhaps TRBD1 (6 bases). The CDR3 totals 14 residues. V shed 3 bases and J shed 4 bases, with 11 bases lying between them. Germline values: CDR1 KGHDR, CDR2 SFDVKD. CDR3 loop: CATSDARTAYGYTF. The DNA of the CDR3 is TGTGCCACCAGTGATGCCCGGACAGCCTATGGCTACACCTTC.

This clone has at least ten counts. DNA for the CDR3: TGTGCCAGCAGCCAAGGGGTGGGGGAGACCCAGTACTTC. Amino acids: CASSQGVGETQYF. The gene calls are TRBV7-7 and TRBJ2-5; perhaps TRBD1 as D (5 bases). The CDR3 extends over 13 amino acids. Germline V gene data show CDR1 as SSHAT and CDR2 as FNYEAQ (reference sequence). The V gene lost 5 bases and the J gene lost 5 bases, with 12 bases spanning the gap.

The chain links TRBV29-1 to TRBJ1-1; the D is unclear. The germline gives CDR1 SQVTM, CDR2 ANQGSEA. The length of the CDR3 is 14 residues. V was cut by 5 bases and J by 2 bases, with 15 bases left in between. The CDR3 DNA follows: TGCAGCGTTCTGGGAGACGCCAAAAACACTGAAGCTTTCTTT. This translates into CSVLGDAKNTEAFF. The full variable domain, with the rest looked up from reference TRBV29-1 and TRBJ1-1, is SAVISQKPSRDICQRGTSLTIQCQVDSQVTMMFWYRQQPGQSLTLIATANQGSEATYESGFVIDKFPISRPNLTFSTLTVSNMSPEDSSIYLCSVLGDAKNTEAFFGQGTRLTVV.

The CDR3 sequence is CASSPQGQGVYEQYF. The CDR3 DNA reads as TGTGCCAGCAGCCCCCAGGGACAGGGGGTCTACGAGCAGTACTTC. The chain uses TRBV7-2 and TRBJ2-7, with 11 nucleotides matching TRBD1. This CDR3 spans 15 amino acids. Per germline, CDR1 SGHTA and CDR2 FQGNSA. V lost 5 bases, J lost 3 bases, and 6 bases stayed unmatched.

The chain uses TRBV3-1 (or the pseudogene TRBV3-2) and TRBJ1-3; D is unresolved. CDR1 and CDR2 from the germline V gene are LGHDT and YNNKEL (reference sequence). The V end was cut by 0 bases, the J end by 0 bases, with 12 bases between. This CDR3 contains 17 residues. The chain's CDR3 is CASSQDDAGHSGNTIYF. The DNA of the CDR3 is TGTGCCAGCAGCCAAGATGACGCGGGCCACTCTGGAAACACCATATATTTT.

The chain links TRBV28 to TRBJ2-5; TRBD2 matches at 13 bases. CDR3 length equals 16 residues. V lost 4 bases and J lost 2; bases outside the gene matches: 4. The V gene's germline CDR1 is MDHEN and CDR2 SYDVKM. The CDR3 sequence is CASSYGLAGAQETQYF. CDR3 coding DNA: TGTGCCAGCAGTTACGGACTAGCGGGGGCTCAAGAGACCCAGTACTTC.